A single sample gave rise to the 9 T cell receptor beta chains below, sequenced in a study of cytomegalovirus exposure and HLA in healthy donors. Use of 60 Vbeta and 13 Jbeta primers characterized the PCR. Sequenced by immunoSEQ multiplex PCR; TCRdb stores in-frame clones only, minus some. The table lists 95,000 to 150,000 clones, about 83% of them singletons, with about 3.7% in the top ten. The sample comprised PBMCs. The receptor set was obtained from a woman aged 40 to 50 in good health and CMV-seropositive.

The chain is built from TRBV10-3 and TRBJ2-7; 8 positions match TRBD2. Trimming cost V 3 bases and J 4 bases; bases outside gene matches: 8. Germline loops: CDR1 ENHRY, CDR2 SYGVKD. The CDR3 has 15 residues. CDR3 nucleotide sequence: TGTGCCATCAGTGATTCCGGGACTAGGGAATACGAGCAGTACTTC. It codes for CAISDSGTREYEQYF.

The V call is TRBV10-3, the J call TRBJ2-7, with TRBD2 matching over 8 bases. V trimming: 7 bases; J trimming: 5 bases; junction bases outside the gene matches: 10. Germline V gene sequence: CDR1 ENHRY, CDR2 SYGVKD. This CDR3 comprises 14 residues. The CDR3 nucleotides are TGTGCCATCACCTATGGACTAGCTACCCACGAGCAGTACTTC. This codes for CAITYGLATHEQYF.

The chain joins TRBV30 to TRBJ1-5; 9 nucleotides match TRBD1. The germline gives CDR1 GTSNPN, CDR2 SVGIG (reference sequence). The CDR3 is made up of 13 amino acids. The V gene end was trimmed by 5 bases and the J gene end by 7 bases; junction bases not matched to a gene: 6. CDR3 amino acids: CAWEPGQGQPQHF. Written as DNA, the CDR3 is TGTGCCTGGGAGCCGGGACAGGGACAGCCCCAGCATTTT. The full variable domain, rest sourced from reference TRBV30 and TRBJ1-5, is SQTIHQWPATLVQPVGSPLSLECTVEGTSNPNLYWYRQAAGRGLQLLFYSVGIGQISSEVPQNLSASRPQDRQFILSSKKLLLSDSGFYLCAWEPGQGQPQHFGDGTRLSIL.

J is TRBJ1-2 and V is TRBV27; the match to TRBD1 covers 7 bases. Germline V gives CDR1 MNHEY, CDR2 SMNVEV (reference sequence). V shed 6 bases and J 4 bases; nucleotides not matched to a gene: 17. The CDR3 consists of 17 residues. The CDR3 loop reads CASRRPRTGDRSYGYTF. CDR3 sequence (DNA): TGTGCCAGCAGGCGACCCCGCACAGGGGACCGAAGCTATGGCTACACCTTC.

The chain carries TRBV28 and TRBJ1-1; 8 bases fit TRBD1. This CDR3 has 13 residues. Germline-derived CDR1 and CDR2 are MDHEN and SYDVKM. Trimming cost V 7 bases and J 5 bases; bases outside gene matches: 6. As DNA, the CDR3 is TGTGCCAGCATTGACAGGGGTGGGACTGAAGCTTTCTTT. Its protein product is CASIDRGGTEAFF.

V is TRBV7-2 and J is TRBJ1-1, with 9 bases matching TRBD1. The germline CDR1 and CDR2 sequences are SGHTA and FQGNSA. This CDR3 has 13 residues. V trimming: 4 bases; J trimming: 3 bases; junction bases outside the gene matches: 0. CDR3 sequence: CASSWTGDTEAFF. In nucleotides, the CDR3 is TGTGCCAGCAGCTGGACAGGGGACACTGAAGCTTTCTTT.

The CDR3 DNA follows: TGTGCCAGCACAGAACGGACAGGCAGGAACACTGAAGCTTTCTTT. Its protein product is CASTERTGRNTEAFF. The chain joins TRBV27 to TRBJ1-1; 7 positions match TRBD1. The length of the CDR3 is 15 residues. After removal of 7 bases from V and 1 base from J, the junction contained 9 bases not matched to a gene. Germline assignment: CDR1 MNHEY and CDR2 SMNVEV (reference sequence).

This chain uses TRBV29-1 with TRBJ2-7; TRBD2 aligns across 9 bases. Trimming took 3 bases from V and 7 from J; bases not matched to a gene: 13. CDR3 size: 15 residues. In germline, CDR1 is SQVTM, CDR2 ANQGSEA. In DNA, the CDR3 is TGCAGCGTTGAGGCGGGAGGGCCTAGGGTGCGGGAGCAGTACTTC. This codes for CSVEAGGPRVREQYF.

The gene calls are TRBV30 and TRBJ2-7, with 8 nucleotides matching TRBD1. The CDR3 totals 14 residues. Trimming cost V 0 bases and J 7 bases; bases outside gene matches: 8. Germline assignment: CDR1 GTSNPN and CDR2 SVGIG (reference sequence). CDR3 region: CAWSVGQGMEEQYF. Written as DNA, the CDR3 is TGTGCCTGGAGTGTAGGACAGGGAATGGAAGAGCAGTACTTC.